A selection of T cell receptor beta chains follows, all from one sample in a study of CD8 T cells in ankylosing spondylitis. MiXCR was run by TCRdb on the 5' RACE reads, yielding one entry per CDR3 protein. The sample includes 90,000 to 100,000 distinct CDR3 sequences, about 8.3% of them seen just once. Sequencing input: blood, either unsorted or a sorted T cell fraction (not recorded which). The receptor set was obtained from a male donor with ankylosing spondylitis or in good health (not recorded which). Both conserved end residues are part of each CDR3. The D gene is left open where the match is weak. The size entry is marked missing in some rows and otherwise reads once, few, many or a size class.

clone_size,v_call,d_call,j_call,cdr3_length,cdr3_aa,cdr3_nt
few,TRBV7-9,TRBD1,TRBJ1-1,17,CASSLAGTGRRGTEAFF,TGTGCCAGCAGCTTAGCTGGGACAGGGAGAAGAGGCACTGAAGCTTTCTTT
many,TRBV25-1,NA,TRBJ2-5,17,CASSYDPEGLPQETQYF,TGTGCCAGCAGCTATGACCCTGAGGGACTTCCACAAGAGACCCAGTACTTC
many,TRBV20-1,TRBD1,TRBJ1-1,13,CSASPTGGSEAFF,TGCAGTGCTTCCCCGACAGGGGGCTCTGAAGCTTTCTTT
many,TRBV6-6,NA,TRBJ1-5,12,CASSYSGETMHF,TGTGCCAGCAGTTACTCGGGGGAAACGATGCATTTT
NA,TRBV5-1,TRBD1,TRBJ1-1,16,CVSSFSTGRGYTEAFF,TGCGTCAGCAGCTTCTCGACAGGGCGCGGATACACTGAAGCTTTCTTT
many,TRBV11-2,TRBD1,TRBJ2-1,13,CASSSPGQDEQFF,TGTGCCAGCAGCTCCCCCGGACAGGATGAGCAGTTCTTC
many,TRBV5-1,TRBD2,TRBJ2-1,16,CASSLLGTSGGNEQFF,TGCGCCAGCAGCTTATTAGGAACTAGCGGGGGGAATGAGCAGTTCTTC
many,TRBV5-4,TRBD2,TRBJ2-3,16,CASSGRLAGRTDTQYF,TGTGCCAGCAGCGGGAGACTAGCGGGACGCACAGATACGCAGTATTTT
many,TRBV20-1,NA,TRBJ1-5,12,CSAGPTVQPQHF,TGCAGTGCCGGACCTACGGTACAGCCCCAGCATTTT
many,TRBV5-1,TRBD2,TRBJ2-3,14,CASSFSGSTDTQYF,TGCGCCAGCAGCTTTAGCGGGAGCACAGATACGCAGTATTTT
many,TRBV3-1,NA,TRBJ2-3,12,CASSQVSDTQYF,TGTGCCAGCAGCCAAGTTTCCGATACGCAGTATTTT